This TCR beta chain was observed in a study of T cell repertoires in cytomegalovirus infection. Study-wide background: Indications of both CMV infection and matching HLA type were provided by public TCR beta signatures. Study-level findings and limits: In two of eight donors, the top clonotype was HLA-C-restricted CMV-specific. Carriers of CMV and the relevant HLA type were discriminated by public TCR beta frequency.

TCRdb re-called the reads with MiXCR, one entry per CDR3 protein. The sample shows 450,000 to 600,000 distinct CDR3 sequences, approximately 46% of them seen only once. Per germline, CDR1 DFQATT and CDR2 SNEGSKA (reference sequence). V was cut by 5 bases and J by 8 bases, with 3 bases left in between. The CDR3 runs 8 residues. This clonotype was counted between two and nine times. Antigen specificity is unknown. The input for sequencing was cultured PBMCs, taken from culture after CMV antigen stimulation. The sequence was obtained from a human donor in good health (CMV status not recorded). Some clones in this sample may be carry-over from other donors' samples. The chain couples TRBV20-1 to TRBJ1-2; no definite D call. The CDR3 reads CSAGGYTF. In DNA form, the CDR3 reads TGCAGTGCTGGGGGCTACACCTTC.